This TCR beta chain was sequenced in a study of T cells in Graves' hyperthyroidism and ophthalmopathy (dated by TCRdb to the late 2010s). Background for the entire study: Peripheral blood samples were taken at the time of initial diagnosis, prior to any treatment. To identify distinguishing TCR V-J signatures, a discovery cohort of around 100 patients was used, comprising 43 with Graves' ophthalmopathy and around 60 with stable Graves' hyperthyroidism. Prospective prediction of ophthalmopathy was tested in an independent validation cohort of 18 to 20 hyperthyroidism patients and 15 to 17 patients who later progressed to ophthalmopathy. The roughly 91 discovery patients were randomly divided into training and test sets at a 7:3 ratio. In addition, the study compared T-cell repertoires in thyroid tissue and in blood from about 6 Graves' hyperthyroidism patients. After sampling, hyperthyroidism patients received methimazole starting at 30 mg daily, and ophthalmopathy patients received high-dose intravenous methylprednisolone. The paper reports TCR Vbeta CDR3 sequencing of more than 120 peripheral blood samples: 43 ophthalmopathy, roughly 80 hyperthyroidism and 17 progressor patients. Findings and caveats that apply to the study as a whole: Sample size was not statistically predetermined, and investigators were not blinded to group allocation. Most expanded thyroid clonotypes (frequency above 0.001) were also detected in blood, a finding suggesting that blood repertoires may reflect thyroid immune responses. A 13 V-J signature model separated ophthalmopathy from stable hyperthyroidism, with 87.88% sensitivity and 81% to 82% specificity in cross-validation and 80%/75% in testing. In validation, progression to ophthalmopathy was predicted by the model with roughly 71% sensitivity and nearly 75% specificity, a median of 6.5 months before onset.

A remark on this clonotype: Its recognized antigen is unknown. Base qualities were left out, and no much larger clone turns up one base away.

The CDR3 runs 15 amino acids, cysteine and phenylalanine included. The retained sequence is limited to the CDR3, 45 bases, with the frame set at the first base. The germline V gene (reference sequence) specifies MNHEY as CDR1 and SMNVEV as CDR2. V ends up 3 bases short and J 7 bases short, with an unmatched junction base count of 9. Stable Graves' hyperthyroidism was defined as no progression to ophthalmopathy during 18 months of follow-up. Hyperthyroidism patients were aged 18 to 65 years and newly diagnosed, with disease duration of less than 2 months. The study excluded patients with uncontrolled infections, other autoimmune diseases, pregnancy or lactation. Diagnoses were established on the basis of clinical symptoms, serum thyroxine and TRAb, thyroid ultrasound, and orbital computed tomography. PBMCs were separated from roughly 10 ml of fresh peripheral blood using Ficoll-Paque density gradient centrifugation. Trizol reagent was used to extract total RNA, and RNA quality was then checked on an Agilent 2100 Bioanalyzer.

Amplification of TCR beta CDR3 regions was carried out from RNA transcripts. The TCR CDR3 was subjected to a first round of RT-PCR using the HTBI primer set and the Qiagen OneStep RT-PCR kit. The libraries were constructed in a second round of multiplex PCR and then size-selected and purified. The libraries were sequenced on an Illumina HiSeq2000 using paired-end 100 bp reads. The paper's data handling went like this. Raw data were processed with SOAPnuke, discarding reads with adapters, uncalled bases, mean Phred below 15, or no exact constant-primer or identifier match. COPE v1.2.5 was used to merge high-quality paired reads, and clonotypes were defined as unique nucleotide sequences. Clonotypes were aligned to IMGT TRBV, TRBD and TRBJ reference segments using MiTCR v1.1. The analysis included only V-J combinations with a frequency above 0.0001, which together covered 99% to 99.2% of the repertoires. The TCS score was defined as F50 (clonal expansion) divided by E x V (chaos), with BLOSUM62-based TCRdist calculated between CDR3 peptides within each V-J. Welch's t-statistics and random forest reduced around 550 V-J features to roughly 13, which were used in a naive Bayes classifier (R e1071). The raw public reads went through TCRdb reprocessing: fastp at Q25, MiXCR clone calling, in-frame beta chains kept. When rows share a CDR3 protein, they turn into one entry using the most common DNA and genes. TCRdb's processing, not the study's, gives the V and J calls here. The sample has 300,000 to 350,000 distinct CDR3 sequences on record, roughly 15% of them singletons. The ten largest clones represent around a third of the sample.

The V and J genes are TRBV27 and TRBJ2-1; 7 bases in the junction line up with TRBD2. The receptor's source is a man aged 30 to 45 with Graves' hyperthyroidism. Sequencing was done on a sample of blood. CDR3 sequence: CASSFGSSGYNEQFF. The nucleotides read TGTGCCAGCAGTTTTGGGTCTAGCGGCTATAATGAGCAGTTCTTC.